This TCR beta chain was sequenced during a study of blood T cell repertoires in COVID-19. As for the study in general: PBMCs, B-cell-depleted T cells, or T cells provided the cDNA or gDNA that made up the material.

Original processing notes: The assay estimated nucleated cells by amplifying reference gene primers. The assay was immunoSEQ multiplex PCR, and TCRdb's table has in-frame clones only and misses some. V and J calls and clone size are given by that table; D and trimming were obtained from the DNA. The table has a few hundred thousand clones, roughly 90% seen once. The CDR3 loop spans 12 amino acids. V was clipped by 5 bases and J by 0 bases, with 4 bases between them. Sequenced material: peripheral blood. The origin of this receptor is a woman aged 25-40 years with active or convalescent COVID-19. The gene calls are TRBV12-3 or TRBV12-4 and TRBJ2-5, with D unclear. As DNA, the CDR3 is TGTGCCAGCAGTGCGCACCAAGAGACCCAGTACTTC. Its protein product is CASSAHQETQYF.